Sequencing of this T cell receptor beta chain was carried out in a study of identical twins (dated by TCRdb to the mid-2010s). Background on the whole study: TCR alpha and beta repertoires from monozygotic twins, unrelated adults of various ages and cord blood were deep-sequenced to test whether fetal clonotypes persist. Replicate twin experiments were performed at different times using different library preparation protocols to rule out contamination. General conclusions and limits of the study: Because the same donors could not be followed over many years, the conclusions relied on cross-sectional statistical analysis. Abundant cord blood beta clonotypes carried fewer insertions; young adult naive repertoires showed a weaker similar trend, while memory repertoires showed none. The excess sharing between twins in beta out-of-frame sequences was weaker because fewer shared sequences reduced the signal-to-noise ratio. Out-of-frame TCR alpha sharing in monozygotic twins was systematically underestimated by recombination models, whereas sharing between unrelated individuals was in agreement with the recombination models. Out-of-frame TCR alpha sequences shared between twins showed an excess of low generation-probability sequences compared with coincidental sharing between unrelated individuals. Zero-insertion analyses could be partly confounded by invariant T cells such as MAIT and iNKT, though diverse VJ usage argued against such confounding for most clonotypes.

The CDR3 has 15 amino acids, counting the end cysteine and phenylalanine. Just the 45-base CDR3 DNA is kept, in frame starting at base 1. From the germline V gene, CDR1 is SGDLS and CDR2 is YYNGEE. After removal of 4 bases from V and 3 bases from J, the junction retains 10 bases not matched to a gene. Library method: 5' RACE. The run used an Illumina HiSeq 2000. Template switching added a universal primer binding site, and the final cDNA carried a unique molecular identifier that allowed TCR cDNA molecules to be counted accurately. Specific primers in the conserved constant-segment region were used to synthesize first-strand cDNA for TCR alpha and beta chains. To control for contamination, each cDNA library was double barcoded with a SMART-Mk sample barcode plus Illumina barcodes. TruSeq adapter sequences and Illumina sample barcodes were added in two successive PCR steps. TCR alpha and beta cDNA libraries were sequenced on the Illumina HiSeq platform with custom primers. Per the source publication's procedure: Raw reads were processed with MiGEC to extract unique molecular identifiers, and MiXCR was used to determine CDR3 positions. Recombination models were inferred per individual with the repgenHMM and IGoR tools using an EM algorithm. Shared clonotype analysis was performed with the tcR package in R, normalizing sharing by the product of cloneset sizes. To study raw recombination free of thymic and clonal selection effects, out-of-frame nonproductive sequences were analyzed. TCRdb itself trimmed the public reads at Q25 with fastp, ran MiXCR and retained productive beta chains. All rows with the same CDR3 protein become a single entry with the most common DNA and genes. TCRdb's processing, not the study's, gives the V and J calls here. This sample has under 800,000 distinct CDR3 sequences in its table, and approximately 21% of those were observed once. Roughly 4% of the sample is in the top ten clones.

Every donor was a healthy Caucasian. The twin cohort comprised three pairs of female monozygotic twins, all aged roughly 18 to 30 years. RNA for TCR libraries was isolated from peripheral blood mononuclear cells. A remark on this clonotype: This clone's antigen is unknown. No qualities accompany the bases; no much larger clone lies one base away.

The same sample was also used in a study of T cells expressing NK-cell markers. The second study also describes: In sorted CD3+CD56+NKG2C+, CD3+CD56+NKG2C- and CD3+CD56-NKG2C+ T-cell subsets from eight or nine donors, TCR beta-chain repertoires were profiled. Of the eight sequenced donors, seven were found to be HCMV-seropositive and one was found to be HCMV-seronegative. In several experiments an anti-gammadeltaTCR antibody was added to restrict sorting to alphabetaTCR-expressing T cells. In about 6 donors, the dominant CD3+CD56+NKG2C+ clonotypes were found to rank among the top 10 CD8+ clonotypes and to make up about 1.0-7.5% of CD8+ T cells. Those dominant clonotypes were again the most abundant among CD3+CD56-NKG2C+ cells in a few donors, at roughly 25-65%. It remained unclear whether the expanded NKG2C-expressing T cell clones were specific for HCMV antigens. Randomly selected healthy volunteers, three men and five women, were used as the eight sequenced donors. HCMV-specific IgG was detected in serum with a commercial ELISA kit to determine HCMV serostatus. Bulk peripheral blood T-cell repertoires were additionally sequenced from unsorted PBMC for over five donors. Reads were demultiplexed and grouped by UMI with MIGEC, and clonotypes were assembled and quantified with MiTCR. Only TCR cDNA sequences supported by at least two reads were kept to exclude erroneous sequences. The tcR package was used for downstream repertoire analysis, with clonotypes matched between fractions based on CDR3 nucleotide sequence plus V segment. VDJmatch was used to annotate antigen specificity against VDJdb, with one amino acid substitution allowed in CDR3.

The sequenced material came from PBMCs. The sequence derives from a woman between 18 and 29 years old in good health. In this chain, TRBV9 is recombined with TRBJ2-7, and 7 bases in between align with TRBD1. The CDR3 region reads CASSSDRADRYEQYF. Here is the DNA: TGTGCCAGCAGCAGCGACAGGGCGGATCGCTACGAGCAGTACTTC.